This T cell receptor beta chain was found in a study of blood T cell repertoires in COVID-19. Profiling relied on immunoSEQ multiplex PCR, and the TCRdb table lists in-frame clones only, not all of them. Of about 95,000 clones listed, 87% are singletons. Trimming removed 1 base from V and 6 bases from J, with 9 bases in between. Looked up from germline, CDR1 is LGHDT and CDR2 is YNNKEL (reference sequence). The CDR3 has 13 residues. The receptor comes from a human donor in a cohort sampled during active COVID-19. The specimen was peripheral blood. The rearrangement links TRBV3-1 (or the pseudogene TRBV3-2) to TRBJ1-2; no firm D call. CDR3 loop: CASSQVRRDGYTF. DNA for the CDR3: TGTGCCAGCAGCCAAGTTCGTCGGGATGGCTACACCTTC.